This TCR beta chain came from a study of beta chain features in type 1 diabetes. The study, taken as a whole, reports: There was a moderate but significant shortening of TCRB CDR3s in all four CD4+ subsets of Type 1 diabetes patients.

Each of the CD4+ naive, central memory, regulatory and stem cell-like memory populations was sorted via CD45RO/CCR7/CD25/CD127/CD95/CD27. CDR1 and CDR2 from the germline V gene are LGHNT and FRNRAP. The CDR3 covers 14 residues. V trimming: 6 bases; J trimming: 7 bases; junction bases outside the gene matches: 9. Only a few counts were recorded for this clone. Antigen unknown. Every isolated RNA sample was fully reverse transcribed, so sequencing captured expressed TCRB transcripts. Around 3.9 million reads on average were seen across naive, central memory and regulatory T cell samples. Assay: immunoSEQ multiplex PCR; the TCRdb copy retains only in-frame clones and omits some. The table shows 680,000 or so clones, with roughly 15% occurring only once.

The sample was naive CD4+ T cells from blood. This clonotype was sampled from a man aged 18-30 years in good health. This rearrangement joins TRBV12-5 to TRBJ2-1, with 7 bases that match TRBD1. CDR3 in amino acids: CASGPGTAWNEQFF. CDR3 bases: TGTGCTAGTGGCCCAGGGACAGCATGGAATGAGCAGTTCTTC.